This T cell receptor (beta chain) was identified during a study of blood T cells in healthy people across ages (dated by TCRdb to about 2015). Describing the broader study: In model experiments, template switching captured about one uniquely barcoded TCR beta cDNA molecule for every two T cells. Using the same blood draw, the study looked at two additional independent replicas of 1 million unique cDNA reads for two donors, one aged 18 to 30 and the other aged 80 or older. Using deep sequencing normalized with unique cDNA molecular identifiers, the study measured how TCR beta repertoire diversity changes with age. Four age groups were formed from the donors: young (average 16 years), middle-aged (around 37), aged (about 68) and long-lived (roughly 88). Study-wide conclusions, independent of this receptor: The long-lived group showed more naive CD4+ T cells, fewer expanded clones and increased TCR diversity than the aged group, suggesting age selection. As age increased, observed TCR beta diversity per million T cells dropped in a roughly linear way, and a significant reduction was already evident by age around 41. Since profiling was done on bulk unsorted PBMCs, naive and antigen-experienced compartments could not be conclusively compared. Because donor CMV infection status was unknown, age-related changes in expanded clonotypes were potentially confounded. Estimates of total diversity based on one million sequenced T cells were considered lower bounds and underestimates. The percentage of naive T cells measured by flow cytometry correlated strongly with observed TCR beta diversity.

The approximately 41 donors, aged roughly 6 to 95 years, were systemically healthy Caucasian individuals from Russia. Each donor gave roughly 9.5 milliliters of peripheral blood, collected into EDTA-treated Vacutainer tubes. Ficoll-Paque density-gradient centrifugation was used to isolate PBMCs, with at least 7 million per sample. Total RNA was extracted from PBMCs with Trizol reagent, with at least 5 micrograms obtained per sample. For every donor, an aliquot of PBMCs went through flow cytometry to measure the percentages of naive CD45RAhigh/CD27high T cells. A distance of 5 bases separates the germline ends of V and J, which lose 3 bases and 3 bases respectively. The CDR3 runs 12 amino acids, cysteine and phenylalanine included. The only DNA kept is the CDR3, 36 bases in frame from the first base. CDR1 and CDR2 are read off the germline V gene as MNHNS and SASEGT. This clonotype was counted at least ten times. The target of this receptor is not known. No qualities accompany the bases; no much larger clone lies one base away.

The method was 5' RACE. TCRdb names Illumina HiSeq 2500 as the instrument used. A second about 7 to 11 cycle PCR used a sample-barcoded 5' primer and a J-beta primer mix. A template-switch 5' adaptor carrying 12 random nucleotides introduced a unique molecular identifier onto each TCR beta cDNA molecule. Each sample yielded at least 3 million CDR3-containing paired-end reads. The Mint cDNA synthesis kit, primed by a TRBC-specific oligonucleotide, was used to synthesize first-strand cDNA from all RNA. After uracil-DNA glycosylase treatment, a first 18-cycle PCR used universal primers M1SS and BC2_uni_R on all cDNA. In the original analysis: Each sample was normalized by randomly selecting 1 million high-quality reads, each carrying a distinct molecular identifier. Reads sharing molecular identifiers were discarded rather than binned into consensus sequences. CDR3 identification, clonotype clustering and error correction used MiTCR with a Q25 quality threshold and the strictest error-elimination algorithm. A nonparametric unseen species model with Euler transformation was used to estimate lower-bound total TCR beta diversity. The public reads were run again by TCRdb, first through fastp at Q25 and then through MiXCR, and only productive beta chains were kept. A single entry per CDR3 protein holds the most common genes and DNA from its merged rows. The V and J calls follow TCRdb's processing rather than the paper's. Within this sample are 900,000 to 950,000 distinct CDR3 sequences, with about 27% of them counted one time only. Clones ranked in the top ten supply around 9.6% of the sample.

This same sample was also part of a study on T cells of mothers and their children. The second study reports: Donors were nine systemically healthy Caucasian individuals: three mothers and their six children. cDNA synthesis used all of the extracted RNA, with approximately 1.4 ug of RNA in each 15 ul reaction. In the second PCR, sample barcodes and 2-4 random nucleotides were introduced via the M1S primer. Each mother yielded over 8.5 million TCR beta CDR3 reads and each child about 3 million reads. Thymic selection similarly shapes TCR recombination output in related and unrelated pairs, with minor effect from inherited differences. Related mother-child pairs always showed normalized repertoire overlap that was slightly higher than in unrelated mother-child pairs, though the difference was never significant. Persistent microchimeric T cell clones were not detected, at a sensitivity of about 100 clones per million clonotypes. To look for features that set related mother-child pairs apart from unrelated individuals, the researchers ran deep NGS to compare the TCR beta repertoires of mothers and children. Mothers averaged approximately 41 +/- 4 years of age and children averaged approximately 12 +/- 4 years. Libraries were sequenced on Illumina HiSeq 2000 with 100+100 nt paired-end reads after adapter ligation with NEBNext reagents. To prevent cross-contamination, the mother and child libraries were prepared one month apart and sequenced in separate runs. For each donor, somewhere between roughly 500,000 and 2,300,000 distinct TCR beta clonotypes were identified. Naive TCR beta clonotypes were estimated from low-frequency clonotypes matched to each donor's FACS-determined naive share, without sorting.

The V gene is TRBV6-1 and the J gene is TRBJ1-1; a confident D gene designation cannot be given. The receptor's source is a woman in her thirties or forties in good health. Sequencing input: blood. This receptor carries the CDR3 CASSEGYTEAFF. Read as DNA, the sequence is TGTGCCAGCAGTGAGGGATACACTGAAGCTTTCTTT.